This T cell receptor beta chain was sequenced during a study of blood T cell repertoires in COVID-19. Individuals drawn from under 30 US areas were roughly 18 to 95 years old. J gave up 0 bases and V 1 base, and 2 bases lay outside the gene matches. Germline CDR1 SGHAT, CDR2 FQDESV (reference sequence). This CDR3 comprises 15 residues. Measured with immunoSEQ multiplex PCR; TCRdb has only the in-frame clones, and not every one. The sample consists of some 320,000 clones, more than 90% of them appearing once. The sample was PBMCs or T cells enriched from blood (not recorded which). This receptor was identified in a man aged 55 to 69 who had recovered from COVID-19. The chain couples TRBV11-1 to TRBJ1-1; 7 bases are shared with TRBD1. As DNA, the CDR3 is TGTGCCAGCAGCTTAGTCGGGACAGTGAACACTGAAGCTTTCTTT. This encodes CASSLVGTVNTEAFF.